The TCR beta chain described here comes from a study of spatial heterogeneity in lung cancer. Each TCR cDNA molecule bore a unique molecular identifier. Each CDR3 protein is one row after TCRdb ran MiXCR on the 5' RACE reads. Of 35,000 to 45,000 distinct CDR3 sequences in the sample, about 7.9% were seen once. This clonotype was observed a handful of times. Time point meaning: blood at routine non-recurrence follow-up after resection. Trimming removed 0 bases from V and 4 bases from J; junction bases left unmatched: 10. The CDR3 runs to 17 residues. Germline CDR1 LGHNT, CDR2 FRNRAP. This specimen was PBMCs, taken at follow-up. V gene TRBV12-5 combines with J gene TRBJ2-7; 9 positions match TRBD1. This TCR was sampled from a male donor with early-stage non-small cell lung cancer. The CDR3 DNA follows: TGTGCTAGTGGTTTGGTAAGGGGGACAGGGCATTCTTACGAGCAGTACTTC. Encoded protein: CASGLVRGTGHSYEQYF.